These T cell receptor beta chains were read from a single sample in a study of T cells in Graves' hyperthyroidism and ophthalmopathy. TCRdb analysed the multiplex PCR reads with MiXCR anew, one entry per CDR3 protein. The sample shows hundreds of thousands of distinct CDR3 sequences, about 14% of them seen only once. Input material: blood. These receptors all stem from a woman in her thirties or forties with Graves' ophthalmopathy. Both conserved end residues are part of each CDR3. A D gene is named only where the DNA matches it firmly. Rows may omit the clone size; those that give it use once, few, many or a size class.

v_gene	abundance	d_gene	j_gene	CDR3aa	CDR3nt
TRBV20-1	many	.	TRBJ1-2	CSAGDFFYGYTF	TGCAGTGCTGGGGATTTCTTCTATGGCTACACCTTC
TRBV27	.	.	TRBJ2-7	CASSATGRRSYEQYF	TGTGCCAGCAGTGCCACAGGGAGGCGCTCCTACGAGCAGTACTTC
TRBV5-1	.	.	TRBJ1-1	CASSSQVANTEAFF	TGCGCCAGCAGCTCCCAGGTAGCGAACACTGAAGCTTTCTTT
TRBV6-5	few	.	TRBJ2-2	CASSYPLRTTGELFF	TGTGCCAGCAGTTACCCTCTGAGAACCACCGGGGAGCTGTTTTTT
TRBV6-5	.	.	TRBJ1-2	CASSYSSYNYGYTF	TGTGCCAGCAGTTACTCAAGTTATAACTATGGCTACACCTTC
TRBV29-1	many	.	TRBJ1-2	CSVVADYGYTF	TGCAGCGTTGTTGCTGACTATGGCTACACCTTC
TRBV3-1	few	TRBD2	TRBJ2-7	CAAGLAGYEQYF	TGTGCCGCCGGACTAGCGGGATACGAGCAGTACTTC
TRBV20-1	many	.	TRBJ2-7	CSARDRGRAYEQYF	TGCAGTGCTAGAGACAGGGGAAGGGCCTACGAGCAGTACTTC
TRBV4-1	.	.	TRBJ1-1	CASSQVIGGSSAGAFF	TGCGCCAGCAGCCAAGTAATAGGGGGGTCGAGTGCAGGGGCTTTCTTT
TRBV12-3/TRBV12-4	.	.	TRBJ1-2	CASRHHRTDSNYGYTF	TGTGCCAGCAGACACCATAGGACAGATTCTAACTATGGCTACACCTTC
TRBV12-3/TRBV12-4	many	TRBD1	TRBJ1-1	CASSWGTGGNTEAFF	TGTGCCAGCAGTTGGGGGACAGGCGGGAACACTGAAGCTTTCTTT
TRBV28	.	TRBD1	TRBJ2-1	CASSSPQGVDEQFF	TGTGCCAGCAGTTCCCCACAGGGGGTCGATGAGCAGTTCTTC
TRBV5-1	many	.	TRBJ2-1	CASSLNGGRNNEQFF	TGCGCCAGCAGCTTGAATGGGGGGAGGAACAATGAGCAGTTCTTC
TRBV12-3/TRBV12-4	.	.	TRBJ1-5	CASSEMRWDSGQPQHF	TGTGCCAGCAGTGAAATGCGGTGGGACTCGGGTCAGCCCCAGCATTTT
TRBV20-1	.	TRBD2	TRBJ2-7	CSARAPGGLAGSYEQYF	TGCAGTGCTAGAGCCCCAGGCGGACTAGCGGGGTCCTACGAGCAGTACTTC
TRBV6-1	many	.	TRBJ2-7	CASSEGGKYEQYF	TGTGCCAGCAGTGAAGGAGGGAAATACGAGCAGTACTTC
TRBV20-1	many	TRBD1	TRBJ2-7	CSAGTGQGEQYF	TGCAGTGCCGGGACAGGGCAGGGCGAGCAGTACTTC
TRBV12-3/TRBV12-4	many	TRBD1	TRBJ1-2	CASSDGTGPDGYTF	TGTGCCAGCAGTGATGGGACAGGGCCTGATGGCTACACCTTC
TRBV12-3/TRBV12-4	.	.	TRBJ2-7	CASGQASYEQYF	TGTGCCAGTGGGCAGGCCTCCTACGAGCAGTACTTC
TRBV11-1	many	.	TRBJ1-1	CASSLFRSMGKNTEAFF	TGTGCCAGCAGCCTTTTCCGTTCCATGGGGAAGAACACTGAAGCTTTCTTT
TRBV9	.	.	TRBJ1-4	CASSVATERPGTNEKLFF	TGTGCCAGCAGCGTAGCTACAGAGCGCCCCGGGACTAATGAAAAACTGTTTTTT
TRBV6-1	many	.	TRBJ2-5	CASSLQRGVETQYF	TGTGCCAGCTCACTCCAGAGGGGCGTGGAGACCCAGTACTTC
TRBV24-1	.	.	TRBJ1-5	CATSEGRRGQPQHF	TGTGCCACCAGTGAGGGACGTCGGGGTCAGCCCCAGCATTTT
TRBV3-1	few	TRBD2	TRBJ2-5	CASSGDAGRAETQYF	TGTGCCAGCAGCGGGGACGCCGGGAGGGCCGAGACCCAGTACTTC
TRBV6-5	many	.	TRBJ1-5	CASSYSHDSNQPQHF	TGTGCCAGCAGTTACTCCCACGATAGCAATCAGCCCCAGCATTTT
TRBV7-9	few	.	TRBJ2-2	CASSYPFNTGELFF	TGTGCCAGCAGTTATCCTTTCAACACCGGGGAGCTGTTTTTT
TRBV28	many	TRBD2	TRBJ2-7	CASSLSQGLAGGRAYEQYF	TGTGCCAGCAGTTTATCCCAGGGACTAGCGGGAGGAAGGGCCTACGAGCAGTACTTC
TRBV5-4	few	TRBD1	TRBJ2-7	CASSPDRGGQYF	TGTGCCAGCAGTCCGGACAGGGGCGGGCAGTACTTC
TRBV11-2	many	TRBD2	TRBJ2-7	CASSSRTSGSTYEQYF	TGTGCCAGCAGCTCCCGGACTAGCGGGAGCACCTACGAGCAGTACTTC
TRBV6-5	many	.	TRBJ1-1	CASSLDEYTEAFF	TGTGCCAGCAGTTTAGATGAGTACACTGAAGCTTTCTTT
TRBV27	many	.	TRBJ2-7	CASSLYSGDYEQYF	TGTGCCAGCAGTTTGTATAGCGGCGACTACGAGCAGTACTTC
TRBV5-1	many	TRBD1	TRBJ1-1	CASSLQPGGSDTEAFF	TGCGCCAGCAGCTTGCAGCCAGGGGGCAGCGACACTGAAGCTTTCTTT
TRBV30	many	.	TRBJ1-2	CAWIGGGYTF	TGTGCCTGGATTGGAGGGGGCTACACCTTC
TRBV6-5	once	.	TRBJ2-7	CASSSWTALKYEQYF	TGTGCCAGCAGTTCCTGGACAGCCCTGAAATACGAGCAGTACTTC
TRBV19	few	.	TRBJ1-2	CASSINGRSYTF	TGTGCCAGTAGTATCAACGGACGGAGCTACACCTTC
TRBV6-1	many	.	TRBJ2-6	CATGSGSGANVLTF	TGTGCCACTGGCTCAGGGAGTGGGGCCAACGTCCTGACTTTC
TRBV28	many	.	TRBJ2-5	CASIGETQYF	TGTGCCAGCATAGGGGAGACCCAGTACTTC